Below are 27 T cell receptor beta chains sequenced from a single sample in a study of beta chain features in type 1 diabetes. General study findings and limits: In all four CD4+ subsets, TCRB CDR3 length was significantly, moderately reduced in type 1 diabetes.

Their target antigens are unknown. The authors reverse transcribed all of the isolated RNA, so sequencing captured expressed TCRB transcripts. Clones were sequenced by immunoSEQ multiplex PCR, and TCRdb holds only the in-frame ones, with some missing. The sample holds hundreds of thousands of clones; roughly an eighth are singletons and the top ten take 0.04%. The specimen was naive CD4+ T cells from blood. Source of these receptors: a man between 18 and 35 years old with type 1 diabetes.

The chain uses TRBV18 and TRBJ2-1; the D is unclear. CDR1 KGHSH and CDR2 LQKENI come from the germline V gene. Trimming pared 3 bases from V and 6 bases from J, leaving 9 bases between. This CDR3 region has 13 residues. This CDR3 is CASSPPNSNEQFF. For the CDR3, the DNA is TGTGCCAGCTCACCCCCGAATAGCAATGAGCAGTTCTTC.

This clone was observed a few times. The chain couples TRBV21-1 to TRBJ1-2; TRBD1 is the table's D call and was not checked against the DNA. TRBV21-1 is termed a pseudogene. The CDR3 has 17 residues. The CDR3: CASSPHNMVQALYGYTF. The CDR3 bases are TGTGCCAGCAGCCCACACAACATGGTACAGGCGCTCTATGGCTACACCTTC.

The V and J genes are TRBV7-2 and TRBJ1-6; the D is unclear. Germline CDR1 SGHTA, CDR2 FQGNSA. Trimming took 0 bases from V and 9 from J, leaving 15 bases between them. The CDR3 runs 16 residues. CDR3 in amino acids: CASSLASPAQGSPLHF. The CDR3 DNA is TGTGCCAGCAGCTTAGCCTCCCCCGCTCAAGGTTCACCCCTCCACTTT.

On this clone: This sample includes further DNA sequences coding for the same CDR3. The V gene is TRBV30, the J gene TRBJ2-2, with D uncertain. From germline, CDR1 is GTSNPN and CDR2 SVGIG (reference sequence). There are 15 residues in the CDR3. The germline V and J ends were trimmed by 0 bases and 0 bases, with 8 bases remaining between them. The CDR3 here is CAWSVGGSNTGELFF. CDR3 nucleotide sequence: TGTGCCTGGAGTGTTGGCGGATCGAACACCGGGGAGCTGTTTTTT.

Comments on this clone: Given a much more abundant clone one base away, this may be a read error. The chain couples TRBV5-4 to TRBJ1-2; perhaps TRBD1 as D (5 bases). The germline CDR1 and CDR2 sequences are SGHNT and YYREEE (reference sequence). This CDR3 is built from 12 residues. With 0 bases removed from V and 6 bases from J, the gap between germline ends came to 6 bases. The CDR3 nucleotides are TGTGCCAGCAGCTTGGTAGGGGATGGCTACACCTTC. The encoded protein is CASSLVGDGYTF.

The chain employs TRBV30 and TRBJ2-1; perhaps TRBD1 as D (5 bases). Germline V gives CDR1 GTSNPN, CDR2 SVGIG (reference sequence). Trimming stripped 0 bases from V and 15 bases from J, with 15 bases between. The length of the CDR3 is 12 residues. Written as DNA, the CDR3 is TGTGCCTGGAGTGTAGACAGCGTTAAGTTGTTCTTC. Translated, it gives CAWSVDSVKLFF.

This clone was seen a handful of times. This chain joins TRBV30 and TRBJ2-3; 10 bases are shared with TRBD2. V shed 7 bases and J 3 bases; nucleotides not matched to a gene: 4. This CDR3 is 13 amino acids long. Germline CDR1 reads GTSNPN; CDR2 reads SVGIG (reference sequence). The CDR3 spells CASPSGSTDTQYF. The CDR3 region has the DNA TGTGCCTCCCCTAGCGGGAGTACAGATACGCAGTATTTT. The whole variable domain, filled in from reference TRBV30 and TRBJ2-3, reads SQTIHQWPATLVQPVGSPLSLECTVEGTSNPNLYWYRQAAGRGLQLLFYSVGIGQISSEVPQNLSASRPQDRQFILSSKKLLLSDSGFYLCASPSGSTDTQYFGPGTRLTVL.

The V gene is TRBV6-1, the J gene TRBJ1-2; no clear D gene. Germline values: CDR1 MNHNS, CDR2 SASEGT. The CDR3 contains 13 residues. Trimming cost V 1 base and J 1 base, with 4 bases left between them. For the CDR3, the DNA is TGTGCCAGCAGTGAAGAACTTAACTATGGCTACACCTTC. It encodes CASSEELNYGYTF.

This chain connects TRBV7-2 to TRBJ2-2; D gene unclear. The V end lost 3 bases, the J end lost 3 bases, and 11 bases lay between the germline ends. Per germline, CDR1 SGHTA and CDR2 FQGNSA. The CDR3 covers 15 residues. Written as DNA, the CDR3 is TGTGCCAGCAGCTTCTCTGGGCCCGACACCGGGGAGCTGTTTTTT. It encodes CASSFSGPDTGELFF.

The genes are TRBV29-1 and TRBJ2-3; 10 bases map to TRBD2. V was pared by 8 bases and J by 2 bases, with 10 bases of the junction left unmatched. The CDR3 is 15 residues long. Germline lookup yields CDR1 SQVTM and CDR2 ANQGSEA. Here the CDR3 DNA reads TGCAGCCAGGTCCTAGCGGGGGAGCTCACAGATACGCAGTATTTT. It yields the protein CSQVLAGELTDTQYF.

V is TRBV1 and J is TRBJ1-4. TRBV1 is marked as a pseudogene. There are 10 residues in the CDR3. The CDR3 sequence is CTHSGEKLFF. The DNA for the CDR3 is TGCACCCACAGCGGAGAAAAACTGTTTTTT.

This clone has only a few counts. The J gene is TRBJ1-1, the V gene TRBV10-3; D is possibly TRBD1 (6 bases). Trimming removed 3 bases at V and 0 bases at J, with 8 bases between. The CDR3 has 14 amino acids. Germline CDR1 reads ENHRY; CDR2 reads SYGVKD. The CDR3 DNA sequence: TGTGCCATCAGTGATAGACAGGTGAACACTGAAGCTTTCTTT. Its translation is CAISDRQVNTEAFF.

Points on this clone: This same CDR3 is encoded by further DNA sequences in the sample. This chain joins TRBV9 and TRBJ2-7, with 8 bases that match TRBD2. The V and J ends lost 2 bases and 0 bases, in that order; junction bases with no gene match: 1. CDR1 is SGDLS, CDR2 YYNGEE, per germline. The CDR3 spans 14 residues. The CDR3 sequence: CASSVTSGSYEQYF. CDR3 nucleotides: TGTGCCAGCAGCGTCACTAGCGGCTCCTACGAGCAGTACTTC.

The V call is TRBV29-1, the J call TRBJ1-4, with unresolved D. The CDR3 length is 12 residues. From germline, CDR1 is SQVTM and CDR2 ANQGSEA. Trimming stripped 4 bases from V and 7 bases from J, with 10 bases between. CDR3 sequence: CSVAGNSEKLFF. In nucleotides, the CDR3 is TGCAGCGTTGCCGGAAACAGTGAAAAACTGTTTTTT.

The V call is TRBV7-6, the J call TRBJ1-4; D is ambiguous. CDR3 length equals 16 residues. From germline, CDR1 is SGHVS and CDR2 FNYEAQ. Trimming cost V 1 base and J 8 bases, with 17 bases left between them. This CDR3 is CASSLGAAANGEKLFF. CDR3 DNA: TGTGCCAGCAGCTTAGGTGCGGCGGCGAATGGCGAAAAACTGTTTTTT.

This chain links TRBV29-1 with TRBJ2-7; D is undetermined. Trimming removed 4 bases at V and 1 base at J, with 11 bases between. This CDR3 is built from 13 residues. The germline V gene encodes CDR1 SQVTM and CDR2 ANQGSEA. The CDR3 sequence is CSVGSDTSYEQYF. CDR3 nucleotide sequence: TGCAGCGTTGGTTCCGACACTTCCTACGAGCAGTACTTC.

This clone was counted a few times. DNA of the CDR3: TGTGCCAGCAGTTTCCAGGGTGGGCAGCCCCAGCATTTT. Translated: CASSFQGGQPQHF. The chain carries TRBV27 and TRBJ1-5, with D maybe TRBD1 (5 bases). V gave up 3 bases and J gave up 7 bases, with 10 bases separating them. The CDR3 is made up of 13 amino acids. Germline V gene data show CDR1 as MNHEY and CDR2 as SMNVEV (reference sequence).

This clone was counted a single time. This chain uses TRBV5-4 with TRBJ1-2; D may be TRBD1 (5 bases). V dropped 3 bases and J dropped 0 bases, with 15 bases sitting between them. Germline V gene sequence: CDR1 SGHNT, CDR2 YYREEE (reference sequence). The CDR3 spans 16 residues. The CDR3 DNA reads TGTGCCAGCAGCTGGGACGGACAAAGAGCTAACTATGGCTACACCTTC. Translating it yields CASSWDGQRANYGYTF. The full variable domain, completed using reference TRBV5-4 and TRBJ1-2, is ETGVTQSPTHLIKTRGQQVTLRCSSQSGHNTVSWYQQALGQGPQFIFQYYREEENGRGNFPPRFSGLQFPNYSSELNVNALELDDSALYLCASSWDGQRANYGYTFGSGTRLTVV.

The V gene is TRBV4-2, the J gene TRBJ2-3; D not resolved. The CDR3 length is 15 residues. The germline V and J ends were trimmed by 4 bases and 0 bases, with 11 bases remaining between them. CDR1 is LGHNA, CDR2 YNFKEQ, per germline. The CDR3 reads CASSLDVGSTDTQYF. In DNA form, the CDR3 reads TGTGCCAGCAGCCTAGACGTGGGTAGCACAGATACGCAGTATTTT.

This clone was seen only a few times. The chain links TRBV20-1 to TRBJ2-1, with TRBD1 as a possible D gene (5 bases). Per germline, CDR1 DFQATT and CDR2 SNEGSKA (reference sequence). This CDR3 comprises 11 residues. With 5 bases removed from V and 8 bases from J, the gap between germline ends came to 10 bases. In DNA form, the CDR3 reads TGCAGTGCTGGTCTAGGGGATGAGCAGTTCTTC. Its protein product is CSAGLGDEQFF.

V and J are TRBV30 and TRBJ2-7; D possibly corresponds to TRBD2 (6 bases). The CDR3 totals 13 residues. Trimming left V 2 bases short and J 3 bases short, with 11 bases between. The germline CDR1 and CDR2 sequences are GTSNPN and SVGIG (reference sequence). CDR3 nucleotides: TGTGCCTGGAGTCCGGACTACCACTACGAGCAGTACTTC. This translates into CAWSPDYHYEQYF.

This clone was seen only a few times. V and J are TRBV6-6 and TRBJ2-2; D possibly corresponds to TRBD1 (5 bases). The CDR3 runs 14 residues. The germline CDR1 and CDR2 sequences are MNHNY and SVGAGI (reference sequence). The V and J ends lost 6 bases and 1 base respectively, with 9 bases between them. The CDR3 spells CASRVQENTGELFF. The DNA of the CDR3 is TGTGCCAGCAGGGTACAGGAGAACACCGGGGAGCTGTTTTTT.

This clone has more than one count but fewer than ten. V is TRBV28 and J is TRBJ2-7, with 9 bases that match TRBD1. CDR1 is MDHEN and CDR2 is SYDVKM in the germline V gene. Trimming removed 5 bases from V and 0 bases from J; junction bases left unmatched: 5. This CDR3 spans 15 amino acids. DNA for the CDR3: TGTGCCAGCAGTCCTGACAGGGGGAGCTCCTACGAGCAGTACTTC. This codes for CASSPDRGSSYEQYF.

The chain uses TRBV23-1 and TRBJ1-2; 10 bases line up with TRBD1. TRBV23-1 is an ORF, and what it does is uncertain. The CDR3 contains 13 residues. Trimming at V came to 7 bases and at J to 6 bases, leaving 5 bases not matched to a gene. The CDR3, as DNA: TGCGCCAGCACCAAGACAGGGGGCGATGGCTACACCTTC. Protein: CASTKTGGDGYTF.

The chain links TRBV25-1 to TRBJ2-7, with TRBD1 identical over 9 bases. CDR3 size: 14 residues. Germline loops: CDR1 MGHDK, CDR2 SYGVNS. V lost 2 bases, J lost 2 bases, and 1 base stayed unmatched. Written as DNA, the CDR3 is TGTGCCAGCAGTGAAGGGACAGGGCCCTACGAGCAGTACTTC. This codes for CASSEGTGPYEQYF.

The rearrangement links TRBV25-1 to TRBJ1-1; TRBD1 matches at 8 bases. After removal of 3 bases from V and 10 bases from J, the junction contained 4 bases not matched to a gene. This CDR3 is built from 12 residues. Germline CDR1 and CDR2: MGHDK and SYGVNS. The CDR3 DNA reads TGTGCCAGCAGTGATTACCAGGGGGCAGCTTTCTTT. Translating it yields CASSDYQGAAFF.

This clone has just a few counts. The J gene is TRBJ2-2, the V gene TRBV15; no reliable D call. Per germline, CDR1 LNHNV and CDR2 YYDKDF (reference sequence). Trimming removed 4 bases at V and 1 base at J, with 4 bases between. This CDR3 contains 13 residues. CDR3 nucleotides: TGTGCCACCAGCAAAGAGAACACCGGGGAGCTGTTTTTT. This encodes CATSKENTGELFF. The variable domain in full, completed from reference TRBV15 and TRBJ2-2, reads DAMVIQNPRYQVTQFGKPVTLSCSQTLNHNVMYWYQQKSSQAPKLLFHYYDKDFNNEADTPDNFQSRRPNTSFCFLDIRSPGLGDTAMYLCATSKENTGELFFGEGSRLTVL.